A selection of T cell receptor beta chains follows, all from one sample in a study of CD8+ T cells in alopecia areata. Produced via immunoSEQ multiplex PCR; TCRdb's table is partial and in-frame only. The sample includes roughly 100,000 clones, about nine tenths seen only once; the top ten take approximately 10%. The source material was CD8+ T cells sorted from blood, sampled at roughly week 30, from a patient treated with tofacitinib. The receptors come from a human donor with alopecia areata. Each CDR3 is given with its conserved first and last residue.

V,length,CDR3
TRBV27,13,CASSLGGPEEQFF
TRBV13,17,CASSLKPGSGHLYEQYF
TRBV7-8,16,CASSLVGTSGSYEQYF
TRBV7-9,17,CASSLSGSGGFTDTQYF
TRBV28,14,CASSLYTGSAEAFF
TRBV2,17,CARHKDRLDSGASVLTF
TRBV6-4,14,CASSDGGDTGELFF
TRBV27,12,CATADRGYEQYF
TRBV6-6,15,CASFPSGTGGYEQYF
TRBV7-9,13,CASSVGGLNEQFF
TRBV11-2,15,CASSLGQGGNQPQHF
TRBV12-5,15,CASGFYLPNTGELFF
TRBV7-7,16,CASSSSGRRNTGELFF
TRBV13,14,CASSPRDFYNEQFF
TRBV7-6,13,CASSRGGGTEAFF
TRBV30,12,CAWSVAPTEQYF
TRBV7-9,13,CASSSDSRHEQFF
TRBV19,20,CASSANPLGSLDLYTGELFF
TRBV28,15,CASSFGQSISYEQYF
TRBV4-1,15,CASSGRTDDYYEQYF
TRBV21-1,18,CARMAPGTPGPNTGELFF
TRBV28,16,CASKSRWVAADYEQYF
TRBV27,14,CASSFGTGGLEQYF
TRBV7-8,16,CASSLAGTGYDRGYTF
TRBV6-1,13,CASSPGGPWAQYF
TRBV4-1,15,CASSQALGRADTQYF
TRBV29-1,14,CSAVRTGEDYGYTF
TRBV10-1,14,CASSEGTGEDEQYF
TRBV7-9,16,CASSVVPGHKNYGYTF
TRBV7-8,17,CASSLARTELLPYEQYF
TRBV13,15,CASSYLTGYQETQYF
TRBV10-2,14,CASTELGGFYEQYF
TRBV9,17,CASSSHNGRRPSDEQFF
TRBV30,12,CAWSETAYGYTF
TRBV5-1,16,CASSLAGAGEGNEQFF
TRBV27,19,CASSPALIQATHQHNEQFF
TRBV4-1,17,CASSHPFGGRAAGELFF
TRBV12-5,13,CASGHTDTDTQYF
TRBV27,15,CASSLPGQGRETQYF
TRBV29-1,11,CSARTDYGYTF
TRBV9,14,CASSGRTDQETQYF
TRBV30,11,CAWTFGDEQFF
TRBV6-6,14,CASSYSRVGTEAFF
TRBV27,17,CASSFPKGGSGRDEQFF
TRBV19,17,CASSIDAGTSGGNEQFF
TRBV2,11,CASSRVDEQFF
TRBV10-1,13,CASSRAGGDEQYF
TRBV9,15,CASSPYRGSRNEQFF
TRBV27,15,CASSRTSGDFYEQYF
TRBV7-6,14,CASSSGLGTYEQYF
TRBV9,16,CASSVDPSGSSYEQYF
TRBV4-1,17,CASSLGARVDGANVLTF
TRBV27,15,CASRSGTATPGELFF
TRBV9,17,CASSFRGATSGANVLTF
TRBV6-1,12,CASSEFDREAFF